This TCR beta chain was documented in a study of sequential checkpoint blockade in melanoma. Treatment noted: randomized to nivolumab then ipilimumab (arm A) or the reverse (arm B). From thawed PBMCs, live CD3+CD8+ cells negative for CD19 and CD56 were sorted. The repertoire was sequenced with immunoSEQ multiplex PCR; TCRdb's copy has only in-frame clones and lacks some. The table records under 9,500 clones, about three fifths of them present only once. The receptor was isolated from a human donor with melanoma. The material sequenced was CD8+ T cells sorted from blood (inferred from file names), taken from a patient given nivolumab and ipilimumab in sequence.

CDR3 amino acids: CASSSSGQDYYEQYF. The CDR3 DNA reads TGTGCCAGCAGCTCCTCTGGACAGGACTACTACGAGCAGTACTTC. V is TRBV11-2 and J is TRBJ2-5, with D perhaps TRBD1 (7 bases). The DNA matches TRBJ2-7 better at its end, which makes the J call doubtful. Germline V gives CDR1 SGHAT, CDR2 FQNNGV. The CDR3 contains 15 residues.